In its sample, the clone carrying this TCR beta chain was seen a few times. The CDR3 is 15 amino acids. Germline assignment: CDR1 MNHEY and CDR2 SVGAGI. V lost 5 bases, J lost 0 bases, and 12 bases lay in between. The data derive from a study of response to subunit inactivated influenza vaccine. One entry per CDR3 protein, called by TCRdb with MiXCR from the RT-PCR reads. Here the sample spans around 200,000 distinct CDR3 sequences, less than 15% being singletons. This same sample was also part of a study on T cells expressing NK-cell markers. As that study records: 5'RACE template switching built TCR beta cDNA with unique molecular identifiers.

The input for sequencing was CD8+ T cells sorted from PBMCs, taken 12 days after vaccination. The receptor was derived from a man aged 45-65 years who received an inactivated influenza vaccine. The chain uses TRBV6-5 and TRBJ2-3; D call uncertain. The CDR3 nucleotides read TGTGCCAGCAGTAACCCATGGGCCAGCACAGATACGCAGTATTTT. Translated: CASSNPWASTDTQYF.